The clone carrying this T cell receptor beta chain showed up just a few times. Its target is not known. Researchers prepared the TCRbeta library using unique molecular identifiers, the study reports. TCRdb analysed the PCR reads with MiXCR anew, one entry per CDR3 protein. The repertoire holds about 900,000 distinct CDR3 sequences, about 26% seen once, with more than 25% in the top ten. The data were taken from a study of T-cell reconstitution after alpha-beta-depleted transplantation in children. The CDR3 spans 14 residues. Germline V gene lookup returns CDR1 MNHEY and CDR2 SMNVEV (reference sequence). J was trimmed by 8 bases and V by 4 bases; bases with no gene match: 8. Study observations and caveats: Surviving recipient cells, namely T cells and thymic progenitors, were the source of high day-60 TCRbeta diversity in some patients. As was reported, about two months after transplant, alpha-beta T cells came from several hundred expanded graft clones.

The source material was PBMCs, mostly from graft donor cells, sampled 360 days after TCRalphabeta/CD19-depleted stem cell transplant. The receptor was derived from a boy younger than two who had a stem cell transplant for SCID, so the T cells may come from the graft donor. The chain has TRBV27 and TRBJ2-1; 7 bases map to TRBD1. CDR3 nucleotide sequence: TGTGCCAGCAGTTGGTTAGGCAGGGGGTATGAGCAGTTCTTC. Encoded protein: CASSWLGRGYEQFF.